This T cell receptor beta chain was documented in a study of CD8 T cells in Susac syndrome. V shed 4 bases and J 7 bases; nucleotides not matched to a gene: 13. CDR3 size: 16 residues. From germline, CDR1 is SGHDT and CDR2 YYEEEE. When the RNA was reverse transcribed, random hexamers were used with an input of roughly 0.45 to 1 ug. Coverage of TCR beta CDR3 amplification by immunoSEQ multiplex PCR extended to 54 Vbeta and 13 Jbeta. MiXCR, run by TCRdb on the immunoSEQ multiplex PCR reads, gives a single entry per CDR3 protein. Among approximately 120,000 distinct CDR3 sequences listed, 90% to 95% were seen once. Age- and sex-matched healthy donors served as the control group. Negative magnetic isolation gave CD8+ and CD4+ cells; FACS enriched CD8+ TEMRA.

The sequencing sample was made of CD4+ T cells from PBMCs. This chain links TRBV5-6 with TRBJ1-4; 7 nucleotides align to TRBD1. The clonotype originates from a human donor in good health. The CDR3 region has the DNA TGTGCCAGCAGCCACCGGACAGGCGGCTATGGTGAAAAACTGTTTTTT. This codes for CASSHRTGGYGEKLFF.